The 23 T cell receptor beta chains in this list originate from one sample, sequenced in a study of blood T cell repertoires in COVID-19. Using immunoSEQ multiplex PCR, the repertoire was profiled, and TCRdb retains in-frame clones only, with some absent. The table has roughly 300,000 clones, approximately 83% seen once; the top ten hold 10% to 15%. Sequenced material: peripheral blood. Receptors were obtained from a human donor in a cohort sampled during active COVID-19.

This chain links TRBV9 with TRBJ2-1; 7 bases fit TRBD2. Unmatched junction bases numbered 12, after V lost 3 bases and J lost 6 bases. The CDR3 is made up of 16 amino acids. Germline CDR1 SGDLS, CDR2 YYNGEE. CDR3 sequence: CASSARRGRGFNEQFF. The CDR3 DNA is TGTGCCAGCAGCGCCCGCCGCGGGAGAGGGTTCAATGAGCAGTTCTTC.

The chain uses TRBV6-6 and TRBJ2-1; 8 positions agree with TRBD2. The length of the CDR3 is 17 residues. With V trimmed by 5 bases and J by 0 bases, 9 bases remained unmatched. From germline, CDR1 is MNHNY and CDR2 SVGAGI (reference sequence). CDR3 sequence (DNA): TGTGCCAGCAGTCGGGGGGGGGCCGAGAGCTCCTACAATGAGCAGTTCTTC. It is translated as CASSRGGAESSYNEQFF.

CDR3 DNA sequence: TGTGCCAGCAGTTACGGGCAGGGTATCGAGCAGTACTTC. This codes for CASSYGQGIEQYF. The chain has TRBV6-5 and TRBJ2-7; D possibly corresponds to TRBD1 (5 bases). V was trimmed by 2 bases and J by 6 bases, leaving 11 bases between them. Germline V gives CDR1 MNHEY, CDR2 SVGAGI. CDR3 length: 13 residues.

The chain employs TRBV6-5 and TRBJ1-1, with unresolved D. Germline V gives CDR1 MNHEY, CDR2 SVGAGI. V lost 7 bases and J 0 bases, leaving 12 bases between the germline ends. CDR3 size: 14 residues. In DNA, the CDR3 is TGTGCCAGCACCGACGACACCCTGAACACTGAAGCTTTCTTT. Amino acid sequence: CASTDDTLNTEAFF.

V is TRBV6-5 and J is TRBJ2-5; 10 bases fit TRBD2. J was trimmed by 2 bases and V by 6 bases; bases with no gene match: 3. This CDR3 has 14 residues. Germline V gives CDR1 MNHEY, CDR2 SVGAGI. CDR3 in amino acids: CASSEGLAQETQYF. Here the CDR3 DNA reads TGTGCCAGCAGCGAGGGACTAGCGCAAGAGACCCAGTACTTC.

This chain connects TRBV7-6 to TRBJ2-3; possible D gene TRBD2, 5 bases. Germline V gene sequence: CDR1 SGHVS, CDR2 FNYEAQ. CDR3 length equals 16 residues. Between the trimmed V and J ends, which lost 1 base and 7 bases, there was a span of 18 bases. The CDR3 sequence: CASSLVEGVSYHTQYF. The CDR3 region has the DNA TGTGCCAGCAGCTTAGTCGAGGGAGTATCCTACCATACGCAGTATTTT. The variable domain in full, completed from reference TRBV7-6 and TRBJ2-3, reads GAGVSQSPRYKVTKRGQDVALRCDPISGHVSLYWYRQALGQGPEFLTYFNYEAQQDKSGLPNDRFSAERPEGSISTLTIQRTEQRDSAMYRCASSLVEGVSYHTQYFGPGTRLTVL.

This sequence joins TRBV7-2 and TRBJ2-1; 7 positions agree with TRBD1. The V segment lost 7 bases and the J segment 7 bases; nucleotides outside the gene matches: 7. Per the germline V gene, CDR1 is SGHTA and CDR2 is FQGNSA. The CDR3 is made up of 13 amino acids. This chain's CDR3 is CASTMDRRNEQFF. For the CDR3, the DNA is TGTGCCAGCACCATGGACAGGAGGAATGAGCAGTTCTTC.

The rearrangement links TRBV3-1 (or the pseudogene TRBV3-2) to TRBJ1-2, with D uncertain. The germline V gene encodes CDR1 LGHDT and CDR2 YNNKEL (reference sequence). The ends were cut back, 3 bases at V and 4 bases at J, with 18 bases in the middle. The CDR3 consists of 16 residues. CDR3 nucleotides: TGTGCCAGCAGCCAGACCAGCCCACCTGGGAGCTATGGCTACACCTTC. It codes for CASSQTSPPGSYGYTF.

The CDR3 DNA follows: TGTGCCAGCAGCCGGGACAGGGTGAATTCACCCCTCCACTTT. Translation gives CASSRDRVNSPLHF. This rearrangement joins TRBV27 to TRBJ1-6, with 9 nucleotides matching TRBD1. CDR3 size: 14 residues. The trim removed 6 bases at V and 7 bases at J, leaving 4 bases unmatched. Per germline, CDR1 MNHEY and CDR2 SMNVEV (reference sequence).

This chain uses TRBV11-3 with TRBJ2-3; the D is unclear. There are 14 residues in the CDR3. Germline V gives CDR1 SGHNT, CDR2 YENEEA. V lost 5 bases to trimming and J lost 10 bases, with 19 bases between them. DNA of the CDR3: TGTGCCAGCAGCCCCGACCTTCGGAGAGGTCCGCAGTATTTT. Its translation is CASSPDLRRGPQYF.

This rearrangement joins TRBV3-1 (or the pseudogene TRBV3-2) to TRBJ2-2; possible D gene TRBD2, 6 bases. The germline gives CDR1 LGHDT, CDR2 YNNKEL (reference sequence). The CDR3 loop spans 14 amino acids. Trimming removed 7 bases at V and 6 bases at J, with 15 bases between. CDR3 loop: CASTWRVTAGELFF. Written as DNA, the CDR3 is TGTGCCAGCACATGGAGGGTTACAGCCGGGGAGCTGTTTTTT.

This clone came up once. The V gene is TRBV5-1, the J gene TRBJ2-1; 10 nucleotides agree with TRBD2. The CDR3 sequence is 17 residues long. The V and J ends lost 0 bases and 3 bases, in that order; junction bases with no gene match: 6. Looked up from germline, CDR1 is SGHRS and CDR2 is YFSETQ. The CDR3 reads CASSLGQLAGIYNEQFF. CDR3 DNA: TGCGCCAGCAGCTTGGGCCAACTAGCGGGGATCTACAATGAGCAGTTCTTC.

The CDR3 DNA reads TGTGCCACCAGTGATCGGCGGGGTTACACCGGGGAGCTGTTTTTT. As protein: CATSDRRGYTGELFF. The rearrangement joins TRBV24-1 to TRBJ2-2; weak D call: TRBD2 (6 bases). From germline, CDR1 is KGHDR and CDR2 SFDVKD. Trimming shortened V by 3 bases and J by 3 bases, and 10 bases separated the two germline ends. The CDR3 has 15 amino acids.

J is TRBJ1-6 and V is TRBV27; D is undetermined. Germline assignment: CDR1 MNHEY and CDR2 SMNVEV (reference sequence). Trimming removed 3 bases at V and 1 base at J, with 7 bases between. The CDR3 consists of 15 residues. The chain's CDR3 is CASSFRGSYNSPLHF. CDR3 DNA: TGTGCCAGCAGTTTCCGGGGATCCTATAATTCACCCCTCCACTTT.

Only a few counts were recorded for this clone. V usage is TRBV11-2 and J usage is TRBJ1-1; D unclear. The germline gives CDR1 SGHAT, CDR2 FQNNGV. The CDR3 runs to 14 residues. V was pared by 0 bases and J by 3 bases, with 8 bases between. CDR3 residues: CASSLERRYTEAFF. CDR3 DNA: TGTGCCAGCAGCTTAGAGCGCAGGTACACTGAAGCTTTCTTT. Full variable domain (missing parts from reference TRBV11-2 and TRBJ1-1): EAGVAQSPRYKIIEKRQSVAFWCNPISGHATLYWYQQILGQGPKLLIQFQNNGVVDDSQLPKDRFSAERLKGVDSTLKIQPAKLEDSAVYLCASSLERRYTEAFFGQGTRLTVV.

This chain joins TRBV5-5 and TRBJ1-6; 7 bases fit TRBD1. After removal of 4 bases from V and 3 bases from J, the junction contained 4 bases not matched to a gene. This CDR3 region has 15 residues. Per germline, CDR1 SGHKS and CDR2 YYEKEE (reference sequence). DNA of the CDR3: TGTGCCAGCAGCCCGACAGGGAGCTATAATTCACCCCTCCACTTT. It specifies CASSPTGSYNSPLHF.

V is TRBV7-3 and J is TRBJ2-7; D might be TRBD2 (6 bases). The length of the CDR3 is 14 residues. Germline CDR1 and CDR2: SGHTA and FQGTGA. V was cut by 5 bases and J by 4 bases, with 15 bases left in between. CDR3 bases: TGTGCCAGCAGCCTCGCGGGTAGCGGTTACGAGCAGTACTTC. Encoded protein: CASSLAGSGYEQYF.

There are a few counts of this clone. This sequence joins TRBV19 and TRBJ2-2; TRBD1 aligns across 11 bases. Germline V gene sequence: CDR1 LNHDA, CDR2 SQIVND (reference sequence). The CDR3 loop spans 16 amino acids. V shed 7 bases, J shed 7 bases, and the junction held 11 bases outside the gene matches. CDR3 loop: CASTQGDRGVGGELFF. Written as DNA, the CDR3 is TGTGCCAGTACTCAGGGGGACAGGGGGGTCGGCGGGGAGCTGTTTTTT.

The V call is TRBV6-6, the J call TRBJ2-5; possibly TRBD2 for D (6 bases). This CDR3 is built from 15 residues. Trimming took 7 bases from V and 5 from J, leaving 20 bases between them. Germline V gives CDR1 MNHNY, CDR2 SVGAGI (reference sequence). The CDR3 sequence: CASTLIGGMGETQYF. The CDR3 DNA is TGTGCCAGCACCCTAATCGGCGGGATGGGGGAGACCCAGTACTTC.

This chain links TRBV18 with TRBJ1-5; a weak D match, TRBD1 (5 bases). The CDR3 length is 14 residues. Trimming took 3 bases from V and 5 from J, leaving 11 bases between them. Germline V gives CDR1 KGHSH, CDR2 LQKENI. The CDR3 nucleotides are TGTGCCAGCTCACCGGGTCAGACAGATCAGCCCCAGCATTTT. It yields the protein CASSPGQTDQPQHF. The whole variable domain, remainder taken from reference TRBV18 and TRBJ1-5, is NAGVMQNPRHLVRRRGQEARLRCSPMKGHSHVYWYRQLPEEGLKFMVYLQKENIIDESGMPKERFSAEFPKEGPSILRIQQVVRGDSAAYFCASSPGQTDQPQHFGDGTRLSIL.

V gene TRBV7-8 combines with J gene TRBJ1-5; 7 nucleotides line up with TRBD1. Germline CDR1 reads SGHVS; CDR2 reads FQNEAQ. V shed 4 bases and J 8 bases; nucleotides not matched to a gene: 8. This CDR3 is built from 14 residues. CDR3 sequence reads: CASSSRQGGKPQHF. The CDR3 DNA follows: TGTGCCAGCAGCTCCAGACAGGGTGGTAAGCCCCAGCATTTT.

The CDR3 loop reads CASIIRRGQPYEQYF. DNA of the CDR3: TGTGCCAGCATCATTCGGAGGGGACAGCCCTACGAGCAGTACTTC. J is TRBJ2-7 and V is TRBV2, with a possible D match to TRBD1 (7 bases). The CDR3 covers 15 residues. V was trimmed by 7 bases and J by 2 bases, leaving 18 bases between them. Germline V gives CDR1 SNHLY, CDR2 FYNNEI. Full variable domain (missing parts from reference TRBV2 and TRBJ2-7): EPEVTQTPSHQVTQMGQEVILRCVPISNHLYFYWYRQILGQKVEFLVSFYNNEISEKSEIFDDQFSVERPDGSNFTLKIRSTKLEDSAMYFCASIIRRGQPYEQYFGPGTRLTVT.

This chain uses TRBV28 with TRBJ1-1; D is uncertain. The length of the CDR3 is 14 residues. Trimming took 3 bases from V and 1 from J, leaving 9 bases between them. CDR1 and CDR2 from the germline V gene are MDHEN and SYDVKM. CDR3 DNA: TGTGCCAGCAGTTTCGGCAGGTGGAACACTGAAGCTTTCTTT. This translates into CASSFGRWNTEAFF.